This T cell receptor (beta chain) stems from a study of cytomegalovirus exposure and HLA in healthy donors listed by TCRdb under 2017. In terms of the full investigation: According to an earlier analysis of 587 of the donors, 150 million to 200 million T cells yielded 95 million to 140 million unique TCR beta sequences and about 300 Gb of sequence data. Typing coverage varied by locus: roughly 629-640 donors for A, B, C, DRB1 and DQB1; more than 500 for DQA1; about 600 for DPA1; fewer than 480 for DPB1. The study was designed to test whether signatures of past pathogen exposure could be identified by cataloging public T cell receptors. Class I and class II HLA loci were covered by the typing at four-digit resolution. The T cell repertoires of 700 or so subjects were profiled by immunosequencing and related to cytomegalovirus serostatus. Every discovery cohort repertoire had been produced on one sequencing platform. Of the roughly 400 genotyped donors, approximately 80% fell in the genetic ancestry cluster associated with self-reported Caucasian donors. The study combined high-throughput TCR immunosequencing, statistical association of individual TCRs with disease status, and machine learning to predict cytomegalovirus infection status. An early release covering more than 500 HLA-typed donors comprised approximately 290 gigabases of sequencing data and roughly 86 million unique TCR sequences. Among around 400 genotyped donors of the cohort, an average of roughly 230,000 unique TCR beta nucleotide sequences was sequenced per donor, of which 15% to 20% were non-productive. A later analysis re-examined previously published TCR beta repertoires from 610 or so donors and added high-resolution HLA genotyping to investigate patterns of TCR occurrence. In addition to the first cohort of approximately 650 subjects, a separate validation cohort of 120 different subjects was used. The later analysis used no new phenotypic data to find candidate immune exposures, relying instead on TCR beta sequences and their occurrence across donors. Roughly 5 DR-DQ haplotypes were handled as single units for association and clustering, since linkage in the cohort was strong. A later genetic analysis used genome-wide SNP genotypes for about 55% of the 666 donors, treating that subset as a discovery cohort. Donor age, sex, ethnicity and CMV serostatus were compiled alongside the repertoire data. In an earlier analysis of roughly 580 of the donors, high-throughput TCR beta sequencing was used to judge whether each TCR beta V gene segment behaved as functional or pseudogenic. Findings and caveats that apply to the study as a whole: In an earlier analysis of 587 of the donors, most TCR beta V segments appeared in productive rearrangements about 90% or about 30% of the time, broadly matching IMGT annotations. The presence/absence analyses assumed that sequencing depth was roughly uniform across donors, and that assumption may not be true. Correlated functional status among segregating V segments might be attributable to linkage disequilibrium, but an unknown experimental factor could not be ruled out. Most TCR sequences were seen in very few donors, while some public TCRs were found in many individuals. Because the 87-base-pair reads could not distinguish some IMGT-functional V segments, including TRBV6-2 and TRBV6-3, those segments were excluded. In a later analysis, most CMV-associated TCR beta chains were found to appear HLA-restricted, with HLA associations seemingly driven largely by CMV exposure. CMV serostatus was the only immune exposure information available for the cohort. A further reported finding was that TCR beta sequences accurately predicted the HLA-A and HLA-B alleles for most subjects in the first cohort. The classifier was reported to diagnose cytomegalovirus status with high specificity and sensitivity in both the original and validation cohorts. A later genetic analysis associated a missense DCLRE1C variant with V-gene and J-gene trimming of TCR beta chains, and an independent cohort replicated the association. A cluster of highly shared sequence variants was judged likely to represent a technical artifact of the sequencing pipeline. A later genetic analysis reported fewer N-insertions in productive TCRs among donors in an Asian-associated ancestry cluster than the roughly 700-donor mean. Three of the identified cytomegalovirus-associated TCR beta chains were confirmed in vitro to be specific for cytomegalovirus antigens. Because counts were too low, about 15 rarely observed V segments, including chromosome 9 orphons, were left out of the earlier analysis of 587 of the donors. Because HLA typing was unavailable for some donors at each locus, only the typed subset was used in association tests. In a later analysis, around 17,000 TCR beta sequences were associated with specific HLA alleles at a false discovery rate of 0.05. A total of 150 to 200 TCR beta chains were listed by the study as associated with cytomegalovirus. In a later analysis, several top co-occurrence clusters were reported to appear linked to parvovirus B19, influenza, CMV and Epstein-Barr virus. In a later analysis, HLA-associated TCR beta chains showed more clonal expansion and lower generation probabilities than non-associated chains that were equally common. The authors suggested that the approach could potentially be generalized to other disease states and immunological phenotypes. Only TCR beta chains were sequenced in this cohort, and the absence of alpha or paired-chain data limited detectable features. In a later analysis, the rate of TCR association differed among HLA loci, with DRB1 alleles having the most associated TCRs and HLA-C alleles having the fewest. Strong co-occurrence of HLA alleles, especially DR and DQ, made assigning TCR associations to individual alleles difficult.

Trimming removed 6 bases from V and 6 bases from J; the gene matches leave 5 bases unexplained. CDR1 and CDR2 were assigned from the germline V gene as MGHDK and SYGVNS. The CDR3 numbers 14 residues from cysteine through phenylalanine. The read is trimmed to its CDR3 DNA, 42 bases read in frame from base 1. In total, 666 healthy bone marrow donors made up the cohort. At the time of sampling, every cohort member was nominally healthy, though immune exposures that went unrecorded were likely present. The donor was CMV seronegative and belonged to the group of approximately 320 seronegative cohort members. A peripheral blood sample was collected from each donor, and TCR beta sequencing was performed on peripheral blood mononuclear cells. Genomic DNA was extracted from the blood cell samples with the Qiagen DNeasy Blood Extraction Kit. About this clone: No cognate antigen has been identified for it. Nothing much larger sits one base from this clone, and base qualities are not available.

Receptors were amplified or captured by the immunoSEQ multiplex PCR assay. A mixture of 60 forward primers for TCR Vbeta segments and 13 reverse primers for TCR Jbeta segments was used in the multiplex PCR. The CDR3 region of rearranged TCR beta genes was amplified from genomic DNA by a multiplex PCR assay. The amplified TCR beta libraries were sequenced on the Illumina HiSeq System as 87-base-pair reads. Regarding the original processing steps: A later analysis counted 65 million to 90 million unique TCR beta chains across the 550 to 800 repertoires, and about 10 million of these chains were shared by at least two donors. A nearest-neighbor algorithm error-corrected the raw reads and collapsed the reads into unique sequences, merging closely related sequences to remove PCR and sequencing errors. To assign V, D and J gene segments, CDR3 sequences were aligned to IMGT reference sequences. Each retained sequence needed at least a six-nucleotide match to both a V gene segment and a J gene segment. A rearrangement counted as productive if the CDR3 had no stop codons and remained in frame with V and J, and every other rearrangement counted as non-productive. Following IMGT convention, CDR3 was defined as the stretch from the second conserved V-encoded cysteine up to the conserved J-encoded phenylalanine. Sequences without an unambiguous match to a single V gene segment were excluded from the earlier analysis of about 600 of the donors. An earlier analysis of about 600 of the donors called V segments functional above 56.7% productive rearrangements and segregating when the between-donor standard deviation exceeded 5%. To diagnose cytomegalovirus status from the catalog of TCR beta chain sequences, a statistical classification framework was built. In a later analysis, V and J genes were assigned by comparing TCR nucleotide sequences against IMGT/GENE-DB human TR gene sequences. Using the TCRdist pipeline, a later analysis assigned CDR3 sequences along with most-parsimonious VDJ recombination scenarios. A later analysis defined each TCR beta chain by its CDR3 amino acid sequence plus V-gene family, and excluded reads lacking a unique V-gene family. A later analysis removed 592 highly shared, low-generation-probability nucleotide sequences to deal with suspected cross-contamination and a sequencing artifact. A later analysis calculated a clonal expansion index for each public chain from normalized within-repertoire ranks of inferred template counts. Generation probabilities in a later analysis came from a VDJ recombination model fitted to out-of-frame rearrangements, and those results were checked against IGoR. A later analysis scored TCR-TCR, TCR-HLA and TCR-CMV co-occurrence with hypergeometric tests, applying a repertoire-size bias correction to TCR pairs. To estimate false discovery rates, a later analysis permuted the HLA or CMV assignments 20 times. In a later analysis, co-occurring TCRs were grouped using DBSCAN, and TCRdist sequence similarity was added for clustering within HLA-allele-positive subsets. Repertoires with fewer than 30,000 or more than 120,000 public chains were left out of co-occurrence clustering, as were about five repertoires with anomalous nucleotide sharing. Imported from immuneACCESS, the table was reduced by TCRdb to in-frame sequences with V and J called. These copies leave out some clones; in studies compared against another copy, an unresolved V gene accounts for under half, and the cause of the remainder is not known. That table furnishes V, J and clone size, whereas the DNA furnished D and trimming. In all, the sample holds 100,000 to 150,000 clones, and 80% of those were seen once. The ten largest clonotypes hold approximately 1.2% of the sample.

This chain is built from TRBV25-1 and TRBJ1-5; 10 bases in the middle match TRBD1. The sample was PBMCs. This sequence originates from a female donor in good health and CMV-seronegative. Read as DNA, the sequence is TGTGCCAGCAGCCCCGGACAGGGGGGTCAGCCCCAGCATTTT. It specifies CASSPGQGGQPQHF.